Below, 5 T cell receptor beta chains from the same sample are listed, as sequenced in a study of CD8+CD57+ T cells in acquired aplastic anemia. Investigators profiled TCR beta VDJ and CDR3 from genomic DNA template. MiXCR, run by TCRdb on the reads, gives a single entry per CDR3 protein. The table has about 170,000 distinct CDR3 sequences, just under 65% seen once. The source material was sorted CD4+, CD8+, or CD8+CD57+ T cells (not recorded which) from PBMCs. The receptors originated from a human donor in good health.

V is TRBV7-3 and J is TRBJ2-1; weak D call: TRBD2 (6 bases). The germline V gene has CDR1 SGHTA and CDR2 FQGTGA. V was cut by 4 bases and J by 2 bases, with 15 bases left in between. The CDR3 has 16 residues. In nucleotides, the CDR3 is TGTGCCAGCAGCTACGGGGGTGGCGGGGCCTACAATGAGCAGTTCTTC. Translating gives CASSYGGGGAYNEQFF.

The chain couples TRBV9 to TRBJ2-1; the match to TRBD2 covers 7 bases. From germline, CDR1 is SGDLS and CDR2 YYNGEE. The CDR3 loop spans 15 amino acids. The V gene end was trimmed by 3 bases and the J gene end by 0 bases; junction bases not matched to a gene: 3. CDR3 sequence: CASSDGGSSYNEQFF. The CDR3 DNA reads TGTGCCAGCAGCGACGGCGGGAGCTCCTACAATGAGCAGTTCTTC. Supplemented by reference TRBV9 and TRBJ2-1, the full variable domain reads DSGVTQTPKHLITATGQRVTLRCSPRSGDLSVYWYQQSLDQGLQFLIQYYNGEERAKGNILERFSAQQFPDLHSELNLSSLELGDSALYFCASSDGGSSYNEQFFGPGTRLTVL.

This rearrangement joins TRBV10-1 to TRBJ2-7, with 8 bases aligning to TRBD1. CDR1 and CDR2 from the germline V gene are WNHNN and SYGVQD (reference sequence). V was pared by 2 bases and J by 4 bases, with 7 bases of the junction left unmatched. The CDR3 is 15 residues long. CDR3 in DNA: TGCGCCAGCAGTGAGACGGCAGGGGGCAATTACGAGCAGTACTTC. Protein product: CASSETAGGNYEQYF.

This clonotype was recorded at least ten times. V is TRBV13 and J is TRBJ2-6; D is uncertain. Germline V lookup: CDR1 PRHDT, CDR2 FYEKMQ (reference sequence). The CDR3 runs to 15 residues. V was cut by 4 bases and J by 2 bases, with 9 bases left in between. Here the CDR3 DNA reads TGTGCCAGCAGCTACCCTTGGGCTGGGGCCAACGTCCTGACTTTC. Protein: CASSYPWAGANVLTF.

The chain carries TRBV29-1 and TRBJ1-2, with D unresolved. Germline V gives CDR1 SQVTM, CDR2 ANQGSEA. This CDR3 is 11 amino acids long. The germline V and J ends were trimmed by 3 bases and 8 bases, with 10 bases remaining between them. The CDR3 region is CSVDRGEGYTF. CDR3 nucleotides: TGCAGCGTTGACCGGGGAGAAGGCTACACCTTC. Full variable domain (missing parts from reference TRBV29-1 and TRBJ1-2): SAVISQKPSRDICQRGTSLTIQCQVDSQVTMMFWYRQQPGQSLTLIATANQGSEATYESGFVIDKFPISRPNLTFSTLTVSNMSPEDSSIYLCSVDRGEGYTFGSGTRLTVV.